A single sample is the source of the 31 T cell receptor beta chains below, sequenced in a study of PD-1 blockade in mismatch repair-deficient tumors. Profiled with immunoSEQ multiplex PCR; TCRdb holds only in-frame clones, not every one. This sample yields 70,000 to 90,000 clones, of which roughly 80% are seen a single time; approximately 5% belongs to the top ten. The starting material was peripheral blood, obtained 44 weeks after starting pembrolizumab. These receptors came from an adult with mismatch repair-deficient cancer.

The rearrangement joins TRBV11-2 to TRBJ2-7; TRBD1 aligns across 10 bases. The germline gives CDR1 SGHAT, CDR2 FQNNGV. V lost 4 bases to trimming and J lost 2 bases; unmatched junction nucleotides: 2. The CDR3 consists of 14 residues. The CDR3 DNA reads as TGTGCCAGCAGCTGGGACAGGGGAACCTACGAGCAGTACTTC. Translating gives CASSWDRGTYEQYF.

A remark on this clone: An end of the junction does not agree with germline; a read error may underlie this. The chain has TRBV9 and TRBJ2-7; 11 positions agree with TRBD2. Germline lookup yields CDR1 SGDLS and CDR2 YYNGEE. This CDR3 is built from 15 residues. The CDR3 DNA is TGTGTCAGCAGCTTAGGGACTAGCGGATCCTACGAGCAGTACTTC. This gives the protein CVSSLGTSGSYEQYF. The complete variable domain, with remaining parts taken from reference TRBV9 and TRBJ2-7, reads DSGVTQTPKHLITATGQRVTLRCSPRSGDLSVYWYQQSLDQGLQFLIQYYNGEERAKGNILERFSAQQFPDLHSELNLSSLELGDSALYFCVSSLGTSGSYEQYFGPGTRLTVT.

The chain recombines TRBV5-1 with TRBJ2-5; 7 nucleotides line up with TRBD2. Germline trimming cut 4 bases from V and 5 bases from J; bases unmatched to any gene: 11. The CDR3 loop spans 15 amino acids. Germline CDR1 reads SGHRS; CDR2 reads YFSETQ. The CDR3 bases are TGCGCCAGCAGCGCAAACGTGGCGGGAGAGGAGACCCAGTACTTC. It translates to CASSANVAGEETQYF. Based on the CDR3 plus reference TRBV5-1 and TRBJ2-5, the full variable domain is KAGVTQTPRYLIKTRGQQVTLSCSPISGHRSVSWYQQTPGQGLQFLFEYFSETQRNKGNFPGRFSGRQFSNSRSEMNVSTLELGDSALYLCASSANVAGEETQYFGPGTRLLVL.

The chain couples TRBV30 to TRBJ2-7; tentative D call: TRBD2 (6 bases). Trimming cost V 0 bases and J 3 bases, with 12 bases left between them. Germline loops: CDR1 GTSNPN, CDR2 SVGIG (reference sequence). The CDR3 spans 14 residues. The CDR3 is CAWSVGGTSYEQYF. CDR3 in DNA: TGTGCCTGGAGTGTTGGAGGGACCAGCTACGAGCAGTACTTC.

The genes are TRBV27 and TRBJ1-1; D is undetermined. Germline-derived CDR1 and CDR2 are MNHEY and SMNVEV (reference sequence). The CDR3 is 13 residues long. Between the trimmed V and J ends, which lost 2 bases and 5 bases, there was a span of 9 bases. CDR3 sequence (DNA): TGTGCCAGCAGTTTAGGTGGAAGGACTGAAGCTTTCTTT. Protein sequence: CASSLGGRTEAFF.

CDR3 in DNA: TGTGCCAGCAGCCCAGAGAGCGGGAGAAACACAGATACGCAGTATTTT. Translation gives CASSPESGRNTDTQYF. This chain joins TRBV7-2 and TRBJ2-3; 8 bases are shared with TRBD2. Trimming at V came to 5 bases and at J to 2 bases, leaving 9 bases not matched to a gene. The CDR3 extends over 16 amino acids. Per germline, CDR1 SGHTA and CDR2 FQGNSA. Together with reference TRBV7-2 and TRBJ2-3, the CDR3 gives the full variable domain: GAGVSQSPSNKVTEKGKDVELRCDPISGHTALYWYRQSLGQGLEFLIYFQGNSAPDKSGLPSDRFSAERTGGSVSTLTIQRTQQEDSAVYLCASSPESGRNTDTQYFGPGTRLTVL.

V is TRBV19 and J is TRBJ2-7; weak D call: TRBD2 (6 bases). The CDR3 is 15 residues long. The V and J ends lost 1 base and 5 bases respectively, with 15 bases between them. Germline V gene sequence: CDR1 LNHDA, CDR2 SQIVND (reference sequence). CDR3: CASSIATRTQDEQYF. For the CDR3, the DNA is TGTGCCAGTAGTATAGCGACTAGAACTCAAGACGAGCAGTACTTC. The full variable domain, in which reference TRBV19 and TRBJ2-7 provide the parts outside the CDR3, is DGGITQSPKYLFRKEGQNVTLSCEQNLNHDAMYWYRQDPGQGLRLIYYSQIVNDFQKGDIAEGYSVSREKKESFPLTVTSAQKNPTAFYLCASSIATRTQDEQYFGPGTRLTVT.

The CDR3 sequence: CAIGGRRYPSSGNTIYF. The DNA for the CDR3 is TGCGCGATAGGGGGCAGGAGGTATCCCAGCTCTGGAAACACCATATATTTT. The chain recombines TRBV23-1 with TRBJ1-3, with 7 bases lining up with TRBD1. TRBV23-1 is placed among ORFs of uncertain function. This CDR3 region has 17 residues.

Only one count was recorded for this clone. The V and J genes are TRBV5-6 and TRBJ2-5; TRBD2 matches at 10 bases. Germline CDR1 and CDR2: SGHDT and YYEEEE. V was pared by 4 bases and J by 4 bases, with 7 bases of the junction left unmatched. The CDR3 has 15 amino acids. CDR3 amino acids: CASSLGLAGVETQYF. CDR3 coding DNA: TGTGCCAGCAGCCTGGGGCTAGCGGGAGTAGAGACCCAGTACTTC.

The V call is TRBV7-9, the J call TRBJ1-1; D unresolved. In germline, CDR1 is SEHNR, CDR2 FQNEAQ (reference sequence). CDR3 length: 14 amino acids. Trimming cost V 4 bases and J 4 bases, with 13 bases left between them. CDR3 nucleotides: TGTGCCAGCAGCTCAGCGGCTCGGGGCACTGAAGCTTTCTTT. Translation: CASSSAARGTEAFF.

The V gene is TRBV5-4, the J gene TRBJ2-1; 8 bases are shared with TRBD2. This CDR3 is 15 amino acids long. Trimming removed 4 bases from V and 6 bases from J; junction bases left unmatched: 9. Germline CDR1 is SGHNT and CDR2 is YYREEE (reference sequence). The CDR3 nucleotides read TGTGCCAGCAGCATGACCGCCGGGACTAGCAATGAGCAGTTCTTC. It encodes CASSMTAGTSNEQFF.

This clone came up once. The V gene is TRBV9, the J gene TRBJ2-5, with 8 bases that match TRBD1. Trimming at V came to 2 bases and at J to 5 bases, leaving 8 bases not matched to a gene. From germline, CDR1 is SGDLS and CDR2 YYNGEE. CDR3 length: 15 amino acids. CDR3 residues: CASSVGQGPIETQYF. Here the CDR3 DNA reads TGTGCCAGCAGCGTTGGACAGGGTCCGATCGAGACCCAGTACTTC.

The chain uses TRBV30 and TRBJ1-5, with 7 bases lining up with TRBD1. Germline CDR1 reads GTSNPN; CDR2 reads SVGIG (reference sequence). Trimming cost V 4 bases and J 2 bases; bases outside gene matches: 8. This CDR3 has 15 residues. The CDR3 nucleotides are TGTGCCTGGAATCAGCAGGGGGAGGGCAATCAGCCCCAGCATTTT. Encoded protein: CAWNQQGEGNQPQHF.

The rearrangement links TRBV7-6 to TRBJ1-2; tentative D call: TRBD1 (6 bases). CDR1 is SGHVS and CDR2 is FNYEAQ in the germline V gene. CDR3 size: 13 residues. Trimming took off 5 bases at V and 6 bases at J, with 13 bases between the two ends. For the CDR3, the DNA is TGTGCCAGCAGCAATACAGGGTTCGATGGCTACACCTTC. Its protein is CASSNTGFDGYTF.

The rearrangement joins TRBV27 to TRBJ2-3; D possibly corresponds to TRBD1 (7 bases). Germline CDR1 MNHEY, CDR2 SMNVEV (reference sequence). V lost 5 bases and J 6 bases, leaving 15 bases between the germline ends. The CDR3 is 14 amino acids. The CDR3: CASSLRPGGDTQYF. The DNA of the CDR3 is TGTGCCAGCAGTCTGCGACCAGGGGGGGATACGCAGTATTTT.

This clone came up a few times. The chain uses TRBV18 and TRBJ2-3; the D gene is possibly TRBD1 (5 bases). With 0 bases removed from V and 6 bases from J, the gap between germline ends came to 10 bases. The CDR3 contains 14 residues. Germline V gene data show CDR1 as KGHSH and CDR2 as LQKENI. The CDR3: CASSPPTVRDTQYF. CDR3 sequence (DNA): TGTGCCAGCTCACCACCGACAGTGAGGGATACGCAGTATTTT.

The V call is TRBV6-5, the J call TRBJ2-1, with 11 bases aligning to TRBD2. This CDR3 has 16 residues. Germline trimming cut 2 bases from V and 0 bases from J; bases unmatched to any gene: 0. Looked up from germline, CDR1 is MNHEY and CDR2 is SVGAGI. CDR3 sequence reads: CASSYTSGSSYNEQFF. In DNA, the CDR3 is TGTGCCAGCAGTTACACTAGCGGGAGCTCCTACAATGAGCAGTTCTTC.

This chain links TRBV5-1 with TRBJ2-2; 9 positions match TRBD2. The CDR3 runs to 15 residues. The V and J ends lost 7 bases and 1 base, in that order; junction bases with no gene match: 5. Germline lookup yields CDR1 SGHRS and CDR2 YFSETQ. The CDR3 spells CASRKTSGNTGELFF. The CDR3 bases are TGCGCCAGCCGAAAGACTAGCGGGAACACCGGGGAGCTGTTTTTT.

The rearrangement uses TRBV5-4 and TRBJ1-5; no definite D call. Trimming removed 5 bases at V and 3 bases at J, with 24 bases between. The germline CDR1 and CDR2 sequences are SGHNT and YYREEE (reference sequence). The CDR3 runs to 18 residues. In DNA form, the CDR3 reads TGTGCCAGCAGGTCCCCGGAATGTGACACAAACTTCAATCAGCCCCAGCATTTT. Translated, it gives CASRSPECDTNFNQPQHF.

This clone was recorded a few times. The V gene is TRBV29-1, the J gene TRBJ1-1, with a tentative D call TRBD1 (5 bases). Germline V gene sequence: CDR1 SQVTM, CDR2 ANQGSEA. The CDR3 length is 12 residues. Trimming took 6 bases from V and 1 from J, leaving 9 bases between them. The DNA of the CDR3 is TGCAGCGTCCGACAGACGAACACTGAAGCTTTCTTT. It specifies CSVRQTNTEAFF.

This chain connects TRBV7-2 to TRBJ2-3; D may be TRBD1 or TRBD2 (5 bases each). Germline V CDR1 and CDR2: SGHTA, FQGNSA. Between the trimmed V and J ends, which lost 2 bases and 0 bases, there was a span of 9 bases. CDR3 length: 15 amino acids. The DNA for the CDR3 is TGTGCCAGCAGCTTATGGGGACCCAGCACAGATACGCAGTATTTT. It specifies CASSLWGPSTDTQYF.

This sequence joins TRBV19 and TRBJ2-5; no definite D call. The DNA end is more similar to TRBJ2-7, so the J call may be wrong. The CDR3 runs to 11 residues. The germline V gene has CDR1 LNHDA and CDR2 SQIVND (reference sequence). The CDR3 DNA reads TGTGCCAGTAGTACCCTTGACGAGCAGTACTTC. This codes for CASSTLDEQYF.

This chain joins TRBV5-1 and TRBJ2-5; 8 bases map to TRBD2. Germline loops: CDR1 SGHRS, CDR2 YFSETQ. V shed 1 base and J 3 bases; nucleotides not matched to a gene: 2. The CDR3 consists of 14 residues. The CDR3, as DNA: TGCGCCAGCAGCTTGTCGGGAGGGGAAGAGACCCAGTACTTC. Translation gives CASSLSGGEETQYF.

The rearrangement uses TRBV27 and TRBJ1-2; D ambiguous. V was shortened by 0 bases and J by 8 bases, with 13 bases between the two germline ends. Germline CDR1 is MNHEY and CDR2 is SMNVEV (reference sequence). The CDR3 runs to 14 residues. The CDR3 region is CASSLSLGNWGYTF. DNA of the CDR3: TGTGCCAGCAGTTTATCGTTGGGTAATTGGGGCTACACCTTC.

The V and J genes are TRBV2 and TRBJ1-5; D gene ambiguous. Trimming removed 2 bases at V and 4 bases at J, with 3 bases between. This CDR3 comprises 12 residues. Germline CDR1 SNHLY, CDR2 FYNNEI. CDR3 residues: CASSEPNQPQHF. The CDR3 DNA follows: TGTGCCAGCAGTGAACCAAATCAGCCCCAGCATTTT.

The chain has TRBV7-3 and TRBJ2-1; D possibly matches TRBD1 or TRBD2 (5 bases each). The CDR3 runs to 11 residues. Germline V lookup: CDR1 SGHTA, CDR2 FQGTGA. Written as DNA, the CDR3 is TGTGCTTCAGCAACGGGGACGGAGCAGTTCTTC. Encoded protein: CASATGTEQFF.

The rearrangement joins TRBV6-5 to TRBJ1-1, with D perhaps TRBD1 (5 bases). CDR1 and CDR2 from the germline V gene are MNHEY and SVGAGI. The CDR3 has 13 amino acids. V was cut by 4 bases and J by 2 bases, with 8 bases left in between. The CDR3 DNA is TGTGCCAGCAGTTTTAGGGGCAACACTGAAGCTTTCTTT. This gives the protein CASSFRGNTEAFF.

The V gene is TRBV5-6, the J gene TRBJ2-1; the match to TRBD2 covers 8 bases. The CDR3 runs 16 residues. J gave up 5 bases and V 0 bases, and 7 bases lay outside the gene matches. Per the germline V gene, CDR1 is SGHDT and CDR2 is YYEEEE. CDR3 protein: CASSLAGGGLDNEQFF. CDR3 coding DNA: TGTGCCAGCAGCTTGGCGGGAGGGGGGTTGGACAATGAGCAGTTCTTC.

The chain carries TRBV4-1 and TRBJ2-5; TRBD2 matches at 8 bases. The V and J ends lost 4 bases and 7 bases, in that order; junction bases with no gene match: 11. The CDR3 is 15 residues long. Looked up from germline, CDR1 is MGHRA and CDR2 is YSYEKL. CDR3 residues: CASSPEVAGKGTQYF. CDR3 bases: TGCGCCAGCAGCCCTGAAGTAGCGGGGAAAGGGACCCAGTACTTC.

The V and J genes are TRBV19 and TRBJ1-1; D is unresolved. Trimming cost V 3 bases and J 7 bases, with 6 bases left between them. Germline V CDR1 and CDR2: LNHDA, SQIVND (reference sequence). This CDR3 region has 11 residues. The CDR3 sequence is CASSIGNEAFF. CDR3 DNA: TGTGCCAGTAGTATCGGGAATGAAGCTTTCTTT.

Ten or more counts support this clone. This chain uses TRBV10-3 with TRBJ1-5; TRBD1 is a possible D gene (6 bases). The germline V gene has CDR1 ENHRY and CDR2 SYGVKD. The germline V and J ends were trimmed by 0 bases and 3 bases, with 9 bases remaining between them. The CDR3 is made up of 15 amino acids. The CDR3 sequence: CAISESGGINQPQHF. The DNA of the CDR3 is TGTGCCATCAGTGAGTCAGGGGGAATCAATCAGCCCCAGCATTTT.